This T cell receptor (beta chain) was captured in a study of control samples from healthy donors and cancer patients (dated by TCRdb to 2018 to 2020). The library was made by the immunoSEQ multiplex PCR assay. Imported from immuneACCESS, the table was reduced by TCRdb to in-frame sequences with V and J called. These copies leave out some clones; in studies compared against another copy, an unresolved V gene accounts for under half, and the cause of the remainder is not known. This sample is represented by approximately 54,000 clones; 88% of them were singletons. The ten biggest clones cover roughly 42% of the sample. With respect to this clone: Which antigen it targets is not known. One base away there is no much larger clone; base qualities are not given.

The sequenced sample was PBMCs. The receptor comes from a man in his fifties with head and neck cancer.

The CDR3 is CASSLEGALIDTQYF. The bases are TGTGCCAGCAGCTTAGAGGGAGCGCTCATAGATACGCAGTATTTT. The chain was built from TRBV7-3 and TRBJ2-3, with a weak D call of TRBD2 (5 bases match). CDR1 SGHTA and CDR2 FQGTGA were looked up in the germline V gene. Including cysteine and phenylalanine, the CDR3 has 15 amino acids. The sequence is cut down to CDR3 DNA, 45 bases in frame from base 1. The trim is 2 bases for V and 5 bases for J, with a gap of 14 bases between the germline ends.